This T cell receptor beta chain is from a study of T cell clones after liver transplantation. Study at large: Immunosuppression withdrawal was tried within 2 years after liver transplantation in this trial. Three of eight recipients were HCV-positive; others had non-autoimmune, non-viral indications. Study-wide results and limits: Low donor cell numbers restricted donor-reactive repertoire measurement in two subjects. Circulating graft-donor-reactive CD4 TCRbeta sequences fell significantly post-transplant in most of the 8 subjects.

Repertoires were generated with immunoSEQ multiplex PCR, while TCRdb's copy carries only in-frame clones and drops some. The sample lists about 45,000 clones, just over 85% occurring once. Notes on this clone: Its specificity is not known.

CDR1 GTSNPN and CDR2 SVGIG come from the germline V gene (reference sequence). The CDR3 extends over 13 amino acids. V lost 3 bases and J 2 bases, leaving 10 bases between the germline ends. The sequencing here drew on CD4+ T cells from blood, taken 24 months after liver transplant. This receptor was taken from a human patient who received a liver transplant. The T cells may come from the graft donor. The chain carries TRBV30 and TRBJ2-5, with a tentative D call TRBD2 (5 bases). The CDR3 region has the DNA TGTGCCTGGAGCGGTGGACTGCAAGAGACCCAGTACTTC. This codes for CAWSGGLQETQYF.